The clone carrying this T cell receptor beta chain occurred many times. The data were obtained in a study of metastatic and nonmetastatic thyroid tumors. TCRdb re-called clones via MiXCR from the PCR reads. The data show around 25,000 clones, approximately 12% seen once. CDR3 length: 12 amino acids. V lost 11 bases and J lost 0, with 10 bases in between. Patients had received no treatment of any kind before thyroid surgery. Source material: blood. The J gene is TRBJ1-1, the V gene TRBV12-3 or TRBV12-4; D is unclear. This receptor was identified in a female donor with papillary thyroid cancer or a benign thyroid nodule (not recorded which). Some clones in this sample may be carry-over from other donors' samples. The CDR3 loop reads CASVGMNTEAFF. Here the CDR3 DNA reads TGTGCCTCGGTGGGGATGAACACTGAAGCTTTCTTT.